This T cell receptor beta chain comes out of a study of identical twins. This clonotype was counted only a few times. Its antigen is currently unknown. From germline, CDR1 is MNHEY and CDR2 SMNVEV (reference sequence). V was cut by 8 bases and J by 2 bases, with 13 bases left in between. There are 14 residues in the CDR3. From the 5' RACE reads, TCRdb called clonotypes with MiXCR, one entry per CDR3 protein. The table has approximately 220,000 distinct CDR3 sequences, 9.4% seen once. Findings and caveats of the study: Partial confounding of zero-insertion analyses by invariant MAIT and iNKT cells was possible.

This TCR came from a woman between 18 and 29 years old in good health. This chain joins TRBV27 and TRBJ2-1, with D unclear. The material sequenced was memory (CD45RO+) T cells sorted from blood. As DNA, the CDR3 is TGTGCCAGCCATACGGTCGGCACCTACAATGAGCAGTTCTTC. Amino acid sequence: CASHTVGTYNEQFF.